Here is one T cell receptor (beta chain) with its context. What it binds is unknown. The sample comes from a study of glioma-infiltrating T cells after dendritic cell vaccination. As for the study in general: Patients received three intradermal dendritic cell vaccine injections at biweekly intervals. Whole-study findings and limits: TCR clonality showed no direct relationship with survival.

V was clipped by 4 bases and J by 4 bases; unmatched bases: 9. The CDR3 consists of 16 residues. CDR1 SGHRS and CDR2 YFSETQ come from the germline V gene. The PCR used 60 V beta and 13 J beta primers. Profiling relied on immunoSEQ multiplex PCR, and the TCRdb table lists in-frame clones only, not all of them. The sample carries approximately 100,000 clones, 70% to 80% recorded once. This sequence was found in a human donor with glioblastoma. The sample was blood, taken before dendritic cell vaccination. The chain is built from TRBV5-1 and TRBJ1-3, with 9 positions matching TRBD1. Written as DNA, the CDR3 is TGCGCCAGCAGCCCAAGGACAGGGGCGCACGGAAACACCATATATTTT. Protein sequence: CASSPRTGAHGNTIYF.